These 15 T cell receptor beta chains were sequenced from one sample in a study of identical twins (dated by TCRdb to about 2016). Libraries were built with 5' RACE. TCRdb names Illumina HiSeq 2000 as the instrument used. Using fastp at Q25 and MiXCR, TCRdb reprocessed the public reads and kept productive beta chains. Rows matching on CDR3 protein sequence are summarized as one entry with the most common DNA and genes. The sample table records about 240,000 distinct CDR3 sequences; approximately 11% of these occur just once. 3.5% to 5% of the sample is held by the ten biggest clonotypes. These sequences were also reported in another study, on yellow fever vaccine responses in identical twins.

Input material: memory (CD45RO+) T cells sorted from blood. Reading the label with the study, this specimen's cell subset or site is: CD45RO+ enriched T cells. The receptors here all came from a woman aged 18-29 years in good health.

This clonotype has more than one count but fewer than ten. The chain uses TRBV6-2 or TRBV6-3 and TRBJ2-7; 9 nucleotides match TRBD1. The CDR3 consists of 14 residues. The J segment lost 2 bases and the V segment lost 6 bases, leaving 5 bases of the junction unmatched. CDR1 is MNHEY and CDR2 is SVGEGT in the germline V gene. CDR3 residues: CASSRQGDTYEQYF. The CDR3 coding sequence is TGTGCCAGCAGCCGACAGGGGGATACCTACGAGCAGTACTTC.

The V and J genes are TRBV5-1 and TRBJ2-7; 12 bases are a match to TRBD2. Germline-derived CDR1 and CDR2 are SGHRS and YFSETQ. The CDR3 is 17 amino acids. Trimming took 4 bases from V and 1 from J; bases not matched to a gene: 9. CDR3 amino acids: CASSGPRTSGGSYEQYF. The CDR3 DNA sequence: TGCGCCAGCAGCGGGCCCCGAACTAGCGGGGGGTCCTACGAGCAGTACTTC.

This clonotype is medium-sized. The chain carries TRBV10-3 and TRBJ2-7; 11 nucleotides align to TRBD2. Trimming cost V 4 bases and J 0 bases; bases outside gene matches: 8. CDR3 size: 17 residues. Germline V lookup: CDR1 ENHRY, CDR2 SYGVKD. The CDR3 DNA sequence: TGTGCCATCAGTGGTACTAGCGGGAGAGTGCACTCCTACGAGCAGTACTTC. Its protein is CAISGTSGRVHSYEQYF.

This clonotype was counted only a few times. The chain joins TRBV6-1 to TRBJ2-7, with D perhaps matching TRBD1 (6 bases). This CDR3 spans 15 amino acids. Trimming removed 7 bases from V and 2 bases from J, with 18 bases in between. From germline, CDR1 is MNHNS and CDR2 SASEGT. The CDR3 is CASTGPTGITYEQYF. The CDR3 DNA sequence: TGTGCCAGCACAGGCCCCACAGGGATCACCTACGAGCAGTACTTC.

This clonotype occurred many times. Here the CDR3 DNA reads TGTGCCAGCAGCGCCTCCTACGAGCAGTACTTC. This gives the protein CASSASYEQYF. The gene calls are TRBV28 and TRBJ2-7, with D hard to call. V lost 6 bases and J 0 bases, leaving 3 bases between the germline ends. The CDR3 contains 11 residues. The germline CDR1 and CDR2 sequences are MDHEN and SYDVKM.

This clonotype has a handful of counts. This chain links TRBV7-8 with TRBJ2-1; the D call may be TRBD1 or TRBD2 (5 bases each). V was pared by 5 bases and J by 7 bases, with 12 bases between. CDR3 length: 13 amino acids. Germline lookup yields CDR1 SGHVS and CDR2 FQNEAQ. The CDR3 sequence is CASSRGLGNEQFF. The CDR3 DNA sequence: TGTGCCAGCAGCCGGGGCTTGGGGAATGAGCAGTTCTTC. The whole variable domain, remainder taken from reference TRBV7-8 and TRBJ2-1, is GAGVSQSPRYKVAKRGQDVALRCDPISGHVSLFWYQQALGQGPEFLTYFQNEAQLDKSGLPSDRFFAERPEGSVSTLKIQRTQQEDSAVYLCASSRGLGNEQFFGPGTRLTVL.

This chain links TRBV6-6 with TRBJ2-7; D is undetermined. The CDR3 has 13 residues. V lost 8 bases, J lost 2 bases, and 13 bases lay in between. Germline CDR1 reads MNHNY; CDR2 reads SVGAGI (reference sequence). This CDR3 reads CASGLGHPYEQYF. The CDR3 DNA is TGTGCCAGCGGATTAGGCCATCCCTACGAGCAGTACTTC.

This clonotype was detected ten times or more. The chain combines TRBV6-5 with TRBJ2-7, with D possibly TRBD2 on 6 matching bases. Germline V lookup: CDR1 MNHEY, CDR2 SVGAGI. The V end lost 6 bases, the J end lost 3 bases, and 9 bases lay between the germline ends. The CDR3 has 12 residues. CDR3 sequence (DNA): TGTGCCAGCAGAATGGGGGGCTACGAGCAGTACTTC. It codes for CASRMGGYEQYF.

This clonotype showed up just a few times. V gene TRBV10-3 combines with J gene TRBJ2-3; a weak D match, TRBD2 (7 bases). The CDR3 has 15 amino acids. The ends were cut back, 6 bases at V and 3 bases at J, with 16 bases in the middle. Looked up from germline, CDR1 is ENHRY and CDR2 is SYGVKD. CDR3 sequence reads: CAISGRGGGTDTQYF. The CDR3 DNA reads as TGTGCCATCAGCGGACGAGGGGGGGGGACAGATACGCAGTATTTT.

This sequence joins TRBV13 and TRBJ2-7; 10 bases align to TRBD2. CDR3 length equals 15 residues. Germline assignment: CDR1 PRHDT and CDR2 FYEKMQ (reference sequence). V shed 3 bases and J 6 bases; nucleotides not matched to a gene: 8. CDR3 sequence (DNA): TGTGCCAGCAGCTTGAGGCTAGCGGGAGTTGGCGAGCAGTACTTC. Translating it yields CASSLRLAGVGEQYF.

The sample holds a few counts of this clonotype. The CDR3 DNA sequence: TGTGCCAGCAGCAAGTTCGGATTTGACAGGGGCTACAATGAGCAGTTCTTC. This codes for CASSKFGFDRGYNEQFF. The V call is TRBV21-1, the J call TRBJ2-1; the table's D call TRBD1 went unverified against the DNA. TRBV21-1 is designated a pseudogene. There are 17 residues in the CDR3.

At least ten counts were recorded for this clonotype. The genes are TRBV12-3 or TRBV12-4 and TRBJ2-7; a possible D gene is TRBD1 (5 bases). Trimming cost V 6 bases and J 3 bases, with 18 bases left between them. This CDR3 is built from 15 residues. Here the CDR3 DNA reads TGTGCCAGCAGGAGAGCAGGGCACAGCTTCTACGAGCAGTACTTC. Translated, it gives CASRRAGHSFYEQYF.

This clonotype occurred a few times. The rearrangement uses TRBV6-5 and TRBJ2-3, with 7 bases aligning to TRBD2. The CDR3 has 15 amino acids. CDR1 and CDR2 from the germline V gene are MNHEY and SVGAGI. Trimming took 0 bases from V and 9 from J; bases not matched to a gene: 9. The CDR3 nucleotides read TGTGCCAGCAGTTACTCGTCAGGGAGGGGAATAACGCAGTATTTT. Translated, it gives CASSYSSGRGITQYF.

This clonotype has ten or more counts. V usage is TRBV3-1 and J usage is TRBJ1-2; TRBD1 matches at 8 bases. Germline loops: CDR1 LGHDT, CDR2 YNNKEL (reference sequence). The CDR3 runs to 14 residues. Trimming removed 4 bases from V and 5 bases from J; junction bases left unmatched: 6. The CDR3 spells CASSPAGTGYGYTF. The CDR3 DNA is TGTGCCAGCAGCCCGGCGGGGACAGGTTATGGCTACACCTTC.

This clonotype has only a few counts. A much larger clone sits a single nucleotide away, making a read error possible. The gene calls are TRBV12-3 or TRBV12-4 and TRBJ1-6, with D perhaps matching TRBD1 (6 bases). CDR3 size: 13 residues. Trimming stripped 5 bases from V and 11 bases from J, with 13 bases between. The CDR3 sequence: CASSPQGNTPLHF. The CDR3 bases are TGTGCCAGCAGTCCCCAGGGGAATACACCCCTCCACTTT.